One and the same sample provided the 18 T cell receptor beta chains below, sequenced in a study of human T cells and chemical hapten exposure. Time point: patch test 1, 2 weeks after DPC sensitization. As for treatment: therapeutic diphenylcyclopropenone sensitization with weekly scalp DPC. In TCRdb, the RACE reads were re-called with MiXCR into one record per CDR3 protein. The data contain around 340,000 distinct CDR3 sequences, about 7% of them singletons. Here the sequenced sample was whole blood, taken in connection with sensitization to the hapten diphenylcyclopropenone (DPC). These receptors all stem from a woman aged 18-29 years with alopecia areata. Some clones in this sample may be carry-over from other donors' samples.

This clonotype occurred a few times. This chain links TRBV5-1 with TRBJ1-4, with D tentatively TRBD1 (6 bases). Germline V gene sequence: CDR1 SGHRS, CDR2 YFSETQ. This CDR3 region has 17 residues. V was trimmed by 2 bases and J by 0 bases, leaving 14 bases between them. CDR3 DNA: TGCGCCAGCAGCTTTGGACAGTACCTTGCAACTAATGAAAAACTGTTTTTT. It yields the protein CASSFGQYLATNEKLFF.

A few counts support this clonotype. The CDR3 DNA is TGCAGCGTTGGGGGCGGGGCCCTACGCTACAATGAGCAGTTCTTC. It translates to CSVGGGALRYNEQFF. J is TRBJ2-1 and V is TRBV29-1; D may be TRBD2 (6 bases). The CDR3 has 15 amino acids. Germline CDR1 and CDR2: SQVTM and ANQGSEA. V was shortened by 4 bases and J by 3 bases, with 16 bases between the two germline ends.

This clonotype appeared a few times. This chain connects TRBV4-1 to TRBJ1-5; D unclear. Germline V gene data show CDR1 as MGHRA and CDR2 as YSYEKL. The V and J ends lost 5 bases and 4 bases respectively, with 24 bases between them. CDR3 length: 18 amino acids. For the CDR3, the DNA is TGCGCCAGCAGCGCGGGAGACGCCAAAGGGTTATGGAATCAGCCCCAGCATTTT. Translating gives CASSAGDAKGLWNQPQHF.

This clonotype appeared many times. The rearrangement links TRBV4-3 to TRBJ2-7, with TRBD2 as a possible D gene (7 bases). The CDR3 extends over 15 amino acids. V shed 1 base and J shed 3 bases, with 13 bases lying between them. The germline gives CDR1 LGHNA, CDR2 YSLEER. Here the CDR3 reads CASSQGDGGRYEQYF. The DNA of the CDR3 is TGCGCCAGCAGCCAAGGAGACGGGGGGCGCTACGAGCAGTACTTC.

This chain links TRBV11-1 with TRBJ1-1, with TRBD1 identical over 7 bases. Unmatched junction bases numbered 3, after V lost 3 bases and J lost 2 bases. Germline V gives CDR1 SGHAT, CDR2 FQDESV (reference sequence). This CDR3 spans 14 amino acids. CDR3 residues: CASSFRGDNTEAFF. Here the CDR3 DNA reads TGTGCCAGCAGCTTCAGGGGGGATAACACTGAAGCTTTCTTT.

This clonotype was found many times. The rearrangement joins TRBV28 to TRBJ1-1; D is undetermined. CDR1 and CDR2 from the germline V gene are MDHEN and SYDVKM. This CDR3 comprises 15 residues. Trimming took off 4 bases at V and 4 bases at J, with 16 bases between the two ends. Here the CDR3 reads CASSSLGIEATEAFF. CDR3 DNA sequence: TGTGCCAGCAGTTCCCTTGGGATTGAGGCCACTGAAGCTTTCTTT.

This clonotype was seen ten or more times. DNA for the CDR3: TGTGCCAGCAGTGATGGACCATTCGCGGCACAGCCCCAGCATTTT. Encoded protein: CASSDGPFAAQPQHF. The gene calls are TRBV6-5 and TRBJ1-5; no clear D. This CDR3 has 15 residues. Germline CDR1 and CDR2: MNHEY and SVGAGI. The ends were cut back, 5 bases at V and 7 bases at J, with 18 bases in the middle.

This clonotype was detected many times. This chain links TRBV7-9 with TRBJ2-3; TRBD2 might be the D (6 bases). V was clipped by 4 bases and J by 0 bases, with 11 bases between them. Germline CDR1 is SEHNR and CDR2 is FQNEAQ (reference sequence). The CDR3 contains 15 residues. The CDR3 DNA is TGTGCCAGCAGCTCAGGGAGGCTCAGCACAGATACGCAGTATTTT. Translation: CASSSGRLSTDTQYF.

This chain connects TRBV12-3 or TRBV12-4 to TRBJ2-1, with a possible D match to TRBD1 (6 bases). The CDR3 is 16 amino acids. Trimming removed 4 bases from V and 0 bases from J, with 13 bases in between. The CDR3 DNA reads as TGTGCCAGCAGTTCCCGAATCAGGGGCTCCTACAATGAGCAGTTCTTC. Its protein product is CASSSRIRGSYNEQFF.

The chain uses TRBV20-1 and TRBJ1-1; D remains unclear. Trimming removed 3 bases from V and 4 bases from J, with 9 bases in between. Germline assignment: CDR1 DFQATT and CDR2 SNEGSKA (reference sequence). The CDR3 extends over 12 amino acids. CDR3: CSASKASTEAFF. The CDR3 DNA sequence: TGCAGTGCTAGCAAAGCCAGCACTGAAGCTTTCTTT.

The chain has TRBV7-9 and TRBJ1-5, with D unresolved. V was clipped by 5 bases and J by 3 bases, with 5 bases between them. Per the germline V gene, CDR1 is SEHNR and CDR2 is FQNEAQ (reference sequence). The length of the CDR3 is 12 residues. The CDR3 DNA sequence: TGTGCCAGCAGCACAGACAATCAGCCCCAGCATTTT. Translating it yields CASSTDNQPQHF.

This chain joins TRBV6-2 or TRBV6-3 and TRBJ2-1; a possible D gene is TRBD1 (6 bases). Per the germline V gene, CDR1 is MNHEY and CDR2 is SVGEGT. Between the trimmed V and J ends, which lost 8 bases and 8 bases, there was a span of 13 bases. The CDR3 runs to 12 residues. CDR3 nucleotide sequence: TGTGCCAGCGCAGACAGGAGCTATGAGCAGTTCTTC. It translates to CASADRSYEQFF.

The chain employs TRBV2 and TRBJ2-7; no clear D gene. The V end was cut by 5 bases, the J end by 3 bases, with 8 bases between. This CDR3 is built from 12 residues. Germline assignment: CDR1 SNHLY and CDR2 FYNNEI. This CDR3 reads CASSSTGYEQYF. CDR3 DNA sequence: TGTGCCAGCAGTTCGACTGGCTACGAGCAGTACTTC.

This clonotype was observed a handful of times. The V gene is TRBV4-3, the J gene TRBJ1-5, with unresolved D. Germline values: CDR1 LGHNA, CDR2 YSLEER. The CDR3 covers 13 residues. Trimming shortened V by 1 base and J by 7 bases, and 8 bases separated the two germline ends. The CDR3 reads CASSQAPGQPQHF. The CDR3 DNA follows: TGCGCCAGCAGCCAAGCCCCCGGGCAGCCCCAGCATTTT.

This chain connects TRBV2 to TRBJ2-2; D is unclear. V lost 3 bases and J lost 6, with 8 bases in between. The CDR3 loop spans 13 amino acids. Germline V gene lookup returns CDR1 SNHLY and CDR2 FYNNEI. The chain's CDR3 is CASSEIASGELFF. CDR3 DNA sequence: TGTGCCAGCAGTGAGATAGCCTCCGGGGAGCTGTTTTTT. Variable domain in full (rest from reference TRBV2 and TRBJ2-2): EPEVTQTPSHQVTQMGQEVILRCVPISNHLYFYWYRQILGQKVEFLVSFYNNEISEKSEIFDDQFSVERPDGSNFTLKIRSTKLEDSAMYFCASSEIASGELFFGEGSRLTVL.

This clonotype was seen only a few times. This chain uses TRBV7-2 with TRBJ2-4, with D maybe TRBD1 (6 bases). CDR3 length: 12 residues. Trimming pared 5 bases from V and 6 bases from J, leaving 8 bases between. Germline assignment: CDR1 SGHTA and CDR2 FQGNSA. As DNA, the CDR3 is TGTGCCAGCAGCCCGGACAGAAACATTCAGTACTTC. Its protein product is CASSPDRNIQYF.

This clonotype has ten or more counts. The chain joins TRBV7-2 to TRBJ2-3; TRBD2 might be the D (5 bases). V was pared by 6 bases and J by 9 bases, with 13 bases between. The germline CDR1 and CDR2 sequences are SGHTA and FQGNSA. The CDR3 loop spans 12 amino acids. CDR3 sequence reads: CASSQELVTQYF. The CDR3 DNA follows: TGTGCCAGCAGTCAAGAACTAGTCACGCAGTATTTT.

This sequence joins TRBV12-5 and TRBJ1-1; a possible D gene is TRBD1 (6 bases). The germline CDR1 and CDR2 sequences are LGHNT and FRNRAP. Trimming shortened V by 2 bases and J by 6 bases, and 19 bases separated the two germline ends. The CDR3 is made up of 16 amino acids. This CDR3 is CASGLSPPGETAEAFF. Here the CDR3 DNA reads TGTGCTAGTGGTTTGTCCCCTCCAGGGGAGACGGCTGAAGCTTTCTTT.